The 8 T cell receptor beta chains in this list originate from one sample, sequenced in a study of blood T cell repertoires in COVID-19. Assay used: immunoSEQ multiplex PCR; TCRdb lists only in-frame clones, some missing. There are just under 65,000 clones in the sample; about 86% occur only once, and approximately 1.2% lies in the top ten. Sequences were obtained from peripheral blood. All receptors come from a man aged 35-49 years with acute or convalescent COVID-19.

V usage is TRBV3-1 (or the pseudogene TRBV3-2) and J usage is TRBJ2-7; D is ambiguous. V dropped 1 base and J dropped 3 bases, with 4 bases sitting between them. This CDR3 has 12 amino acids. Germline CDR1 and CDR2: LGHDT and YNNKEL (reference sequence). CDR3: CASSQALYEQYF. The CDR3 DNA is TGTGCCAGCAGCCAAGCACTCTACGAGCAGTACTTC.

The chain links TRBV4-1 to TRBJ1-1; D gene unclear. The V gene lost 1 base and the J gene lost 7 bases, with 10 bases spanning the gap. In germline, CDR1 is MGHRA, CDR2 YSYEKL. The CDR3 sequence is 13 residues long. The CDR3 DNA reads TGCGCCAGCAGCCAAGCTATGTCGCGTGAAGCTTTCTTT. It is translated as CASSQAMSREAFF.

The chain is built from TRBV29-1 and TRBJ1-1, with a possible D match to TRBD1 (5 bases). This CDR3 is 12 amino acids long. CDR1 and CDR2 from the germline V gene are SQVTM and ANQGSEA. The V gene lost 3 bases and the J gene lost 1 base, with 6 bases spanning the gap. CDR3 in amino acids: CSVDRENTEAFF. CDR3 sequence (DNA): TGCAGCGTTGACAGGGAGAACACTGAAGCTTTCTTT.

J is TRBJ1-1 and V is TRBV24-1; D gene unclear. The CDR3 covers 13 residues. Germline V gene data show CDR1 as KGHDR and CDR2 as SFDVKD. Deletions cut 2 bases from V and 7 bases from J, with 10 bases between. In nucleotides, the CDR3 is TGTGCCACCAGTGATTGGAGGCTGGGTGAAGCTTTCTTT. Translating gives CATSDWRLGEAFF.

This sequence joins TRBV7-2 and TRBJ1-3, with 7 bases identical to TRBD1. Germline V gene data show CDR1 as SGHTA and CDR2 as FQGNSA. The V gene end was trimmed by 9 bases and the J gene end by 4 bases; junction bases not matched to a gene: 12. This CDR3 has 15 residues. CDR3 sequence: CASDLTGAGGNTIYF. CDR3 coding DNA: TGTGCCAGTGATTTAACAGGGGCGGGGGGAAACACCATATATTTT.

The chain links TRBV19 to TRBJ1-5; 10 bases map to TRBD1. The CDR3 is 14 amino acids. CDR1 and CDR2 (germline): LNHDA, SQIVND (reference sequence). The V and J ends lost 6 bases and 4 bases, in that order; junction bases with no gene match: 3. Written as DNA, the CDR3 is TGTGCCAGTAGAACGGACAGGGGGAATCAGCCCCAGCATTTT. Amino acids: CASRTDRGNQPQHF.

This clone was observed a few times. V usage is TRBV4-2 and J usage is TRBJ1-2; D remains ambiguous. Germline CDR1 and CDR2: LGHNA and YNFKEQ. The CDR3 consists of 15 residues. Between the trimmed V and J ends, which lost 0 bases and 8 bases, there was a span of 16 bases. CDR3 coding DNA: TGTGCCAGCAGCCAAGAAGACACCCGAGGAGGCGGCTACACCTTC. Translating it yields CASSQEDTRGGGYTF.

The chain links TRBV27 to TRBJ2-2; no clear D gene. Germline V gene lookup returns CDR1 MNHEY and CDR2 SMNVEV (reference sequence). CDR3 size: 15 residues. V shed 1 base and J shed 5 bases, with 11 bases lying between them. DNA of the CDR3: TGTGCCAGCAGTTTATATCACAGCAGGACCGGGGAGCTGTTTTTT. This encodes CASSLYHSRTGELFF.